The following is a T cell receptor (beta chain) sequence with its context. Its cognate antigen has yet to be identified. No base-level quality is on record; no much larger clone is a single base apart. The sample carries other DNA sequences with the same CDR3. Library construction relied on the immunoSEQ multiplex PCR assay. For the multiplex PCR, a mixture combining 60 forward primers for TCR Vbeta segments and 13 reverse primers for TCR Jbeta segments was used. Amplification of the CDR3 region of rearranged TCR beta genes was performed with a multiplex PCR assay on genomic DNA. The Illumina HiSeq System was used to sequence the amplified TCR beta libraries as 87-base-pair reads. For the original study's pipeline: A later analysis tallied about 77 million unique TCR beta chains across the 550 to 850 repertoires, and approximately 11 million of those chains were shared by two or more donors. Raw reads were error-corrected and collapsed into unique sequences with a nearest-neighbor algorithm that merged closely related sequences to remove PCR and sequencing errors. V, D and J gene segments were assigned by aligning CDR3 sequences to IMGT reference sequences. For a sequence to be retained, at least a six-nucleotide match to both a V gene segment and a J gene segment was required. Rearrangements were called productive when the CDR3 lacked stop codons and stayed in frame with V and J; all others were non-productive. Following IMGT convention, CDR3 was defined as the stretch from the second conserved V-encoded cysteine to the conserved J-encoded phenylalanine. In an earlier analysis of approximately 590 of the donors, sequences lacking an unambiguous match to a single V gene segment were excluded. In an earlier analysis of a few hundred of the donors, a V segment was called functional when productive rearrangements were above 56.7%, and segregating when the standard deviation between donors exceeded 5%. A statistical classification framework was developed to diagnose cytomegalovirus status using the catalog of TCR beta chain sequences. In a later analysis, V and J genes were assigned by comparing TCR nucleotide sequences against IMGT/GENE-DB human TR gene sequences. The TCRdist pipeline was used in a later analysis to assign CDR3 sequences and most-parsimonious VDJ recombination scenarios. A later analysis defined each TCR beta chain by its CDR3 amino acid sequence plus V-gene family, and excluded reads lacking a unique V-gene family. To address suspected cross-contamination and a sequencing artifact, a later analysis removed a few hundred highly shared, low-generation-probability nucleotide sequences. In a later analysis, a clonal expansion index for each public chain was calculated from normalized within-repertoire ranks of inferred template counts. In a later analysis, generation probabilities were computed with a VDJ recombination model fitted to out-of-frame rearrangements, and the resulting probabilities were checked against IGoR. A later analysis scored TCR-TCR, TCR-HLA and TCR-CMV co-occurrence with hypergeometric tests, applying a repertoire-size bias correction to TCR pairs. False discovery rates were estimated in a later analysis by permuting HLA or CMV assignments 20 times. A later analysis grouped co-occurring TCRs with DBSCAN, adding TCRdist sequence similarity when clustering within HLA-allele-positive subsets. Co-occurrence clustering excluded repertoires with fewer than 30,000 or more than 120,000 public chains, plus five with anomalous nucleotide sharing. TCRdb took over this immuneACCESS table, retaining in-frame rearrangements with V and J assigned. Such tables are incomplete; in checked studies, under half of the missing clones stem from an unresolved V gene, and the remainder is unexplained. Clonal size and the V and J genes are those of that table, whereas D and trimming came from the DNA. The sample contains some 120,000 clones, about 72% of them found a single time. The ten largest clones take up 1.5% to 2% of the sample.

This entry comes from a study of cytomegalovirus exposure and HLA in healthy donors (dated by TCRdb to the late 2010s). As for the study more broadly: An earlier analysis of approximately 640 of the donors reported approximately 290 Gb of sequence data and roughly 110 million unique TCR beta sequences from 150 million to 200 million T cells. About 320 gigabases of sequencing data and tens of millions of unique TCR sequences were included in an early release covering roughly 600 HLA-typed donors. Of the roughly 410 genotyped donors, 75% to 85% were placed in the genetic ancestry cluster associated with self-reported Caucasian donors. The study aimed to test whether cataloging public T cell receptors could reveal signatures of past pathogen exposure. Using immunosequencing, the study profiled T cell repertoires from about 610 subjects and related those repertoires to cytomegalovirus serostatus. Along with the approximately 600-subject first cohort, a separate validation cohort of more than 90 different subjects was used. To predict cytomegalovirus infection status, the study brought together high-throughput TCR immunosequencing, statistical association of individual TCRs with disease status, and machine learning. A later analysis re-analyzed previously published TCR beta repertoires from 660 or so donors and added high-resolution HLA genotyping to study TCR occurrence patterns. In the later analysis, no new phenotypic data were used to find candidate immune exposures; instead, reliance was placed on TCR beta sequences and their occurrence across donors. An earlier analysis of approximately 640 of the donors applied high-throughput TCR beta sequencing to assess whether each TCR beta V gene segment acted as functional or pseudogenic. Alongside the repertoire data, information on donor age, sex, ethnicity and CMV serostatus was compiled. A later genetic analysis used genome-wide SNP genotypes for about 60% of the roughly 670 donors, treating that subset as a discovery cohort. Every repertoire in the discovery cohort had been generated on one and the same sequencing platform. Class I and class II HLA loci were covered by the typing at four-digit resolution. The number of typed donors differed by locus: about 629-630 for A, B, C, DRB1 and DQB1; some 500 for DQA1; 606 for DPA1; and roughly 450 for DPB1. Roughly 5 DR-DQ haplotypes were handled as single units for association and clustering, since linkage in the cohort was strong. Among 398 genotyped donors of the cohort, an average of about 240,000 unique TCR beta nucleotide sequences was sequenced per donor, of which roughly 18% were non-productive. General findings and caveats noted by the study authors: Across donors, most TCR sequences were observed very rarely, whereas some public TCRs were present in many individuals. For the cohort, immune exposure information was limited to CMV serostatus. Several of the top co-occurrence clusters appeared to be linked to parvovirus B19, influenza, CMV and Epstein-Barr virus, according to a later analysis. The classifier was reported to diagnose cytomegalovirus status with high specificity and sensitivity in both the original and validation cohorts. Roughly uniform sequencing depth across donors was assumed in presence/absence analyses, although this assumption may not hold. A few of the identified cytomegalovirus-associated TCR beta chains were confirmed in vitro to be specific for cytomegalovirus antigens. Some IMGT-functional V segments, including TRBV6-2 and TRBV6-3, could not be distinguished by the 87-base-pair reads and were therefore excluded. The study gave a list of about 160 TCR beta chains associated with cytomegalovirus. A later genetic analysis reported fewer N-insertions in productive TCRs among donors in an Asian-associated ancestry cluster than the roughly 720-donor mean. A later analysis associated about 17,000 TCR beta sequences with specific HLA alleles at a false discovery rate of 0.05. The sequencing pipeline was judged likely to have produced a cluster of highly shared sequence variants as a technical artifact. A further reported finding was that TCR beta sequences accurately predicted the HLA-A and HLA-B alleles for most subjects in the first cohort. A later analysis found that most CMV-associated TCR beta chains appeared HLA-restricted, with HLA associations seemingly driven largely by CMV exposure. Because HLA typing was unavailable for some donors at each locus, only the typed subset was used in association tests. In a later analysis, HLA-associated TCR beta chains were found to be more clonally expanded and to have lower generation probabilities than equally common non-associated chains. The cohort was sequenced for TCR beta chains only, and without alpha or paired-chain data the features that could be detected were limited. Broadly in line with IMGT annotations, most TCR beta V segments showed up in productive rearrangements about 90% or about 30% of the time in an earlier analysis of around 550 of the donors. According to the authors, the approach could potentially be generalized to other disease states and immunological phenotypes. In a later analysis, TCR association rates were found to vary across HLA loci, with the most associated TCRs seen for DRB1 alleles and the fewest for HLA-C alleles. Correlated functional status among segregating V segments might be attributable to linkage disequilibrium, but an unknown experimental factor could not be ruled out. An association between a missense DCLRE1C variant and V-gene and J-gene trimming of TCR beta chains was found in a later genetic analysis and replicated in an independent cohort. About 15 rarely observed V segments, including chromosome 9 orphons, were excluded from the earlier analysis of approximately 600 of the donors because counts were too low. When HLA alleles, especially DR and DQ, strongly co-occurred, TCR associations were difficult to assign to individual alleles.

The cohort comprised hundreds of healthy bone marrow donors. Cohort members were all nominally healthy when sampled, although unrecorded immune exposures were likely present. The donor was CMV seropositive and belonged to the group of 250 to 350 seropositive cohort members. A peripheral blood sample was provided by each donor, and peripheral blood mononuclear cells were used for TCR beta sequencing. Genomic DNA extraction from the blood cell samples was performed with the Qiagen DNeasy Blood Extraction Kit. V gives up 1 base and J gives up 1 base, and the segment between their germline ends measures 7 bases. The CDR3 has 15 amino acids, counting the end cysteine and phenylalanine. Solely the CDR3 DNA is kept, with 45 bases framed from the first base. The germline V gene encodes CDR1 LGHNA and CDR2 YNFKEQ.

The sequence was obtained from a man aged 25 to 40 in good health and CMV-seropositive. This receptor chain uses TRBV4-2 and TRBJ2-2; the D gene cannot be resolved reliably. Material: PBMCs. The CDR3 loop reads CASSQVEENTGELFF. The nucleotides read TGTGCCAGCAGCCAAGTAGAAGAGAACACCGGGGAGCTGTTTTTT.